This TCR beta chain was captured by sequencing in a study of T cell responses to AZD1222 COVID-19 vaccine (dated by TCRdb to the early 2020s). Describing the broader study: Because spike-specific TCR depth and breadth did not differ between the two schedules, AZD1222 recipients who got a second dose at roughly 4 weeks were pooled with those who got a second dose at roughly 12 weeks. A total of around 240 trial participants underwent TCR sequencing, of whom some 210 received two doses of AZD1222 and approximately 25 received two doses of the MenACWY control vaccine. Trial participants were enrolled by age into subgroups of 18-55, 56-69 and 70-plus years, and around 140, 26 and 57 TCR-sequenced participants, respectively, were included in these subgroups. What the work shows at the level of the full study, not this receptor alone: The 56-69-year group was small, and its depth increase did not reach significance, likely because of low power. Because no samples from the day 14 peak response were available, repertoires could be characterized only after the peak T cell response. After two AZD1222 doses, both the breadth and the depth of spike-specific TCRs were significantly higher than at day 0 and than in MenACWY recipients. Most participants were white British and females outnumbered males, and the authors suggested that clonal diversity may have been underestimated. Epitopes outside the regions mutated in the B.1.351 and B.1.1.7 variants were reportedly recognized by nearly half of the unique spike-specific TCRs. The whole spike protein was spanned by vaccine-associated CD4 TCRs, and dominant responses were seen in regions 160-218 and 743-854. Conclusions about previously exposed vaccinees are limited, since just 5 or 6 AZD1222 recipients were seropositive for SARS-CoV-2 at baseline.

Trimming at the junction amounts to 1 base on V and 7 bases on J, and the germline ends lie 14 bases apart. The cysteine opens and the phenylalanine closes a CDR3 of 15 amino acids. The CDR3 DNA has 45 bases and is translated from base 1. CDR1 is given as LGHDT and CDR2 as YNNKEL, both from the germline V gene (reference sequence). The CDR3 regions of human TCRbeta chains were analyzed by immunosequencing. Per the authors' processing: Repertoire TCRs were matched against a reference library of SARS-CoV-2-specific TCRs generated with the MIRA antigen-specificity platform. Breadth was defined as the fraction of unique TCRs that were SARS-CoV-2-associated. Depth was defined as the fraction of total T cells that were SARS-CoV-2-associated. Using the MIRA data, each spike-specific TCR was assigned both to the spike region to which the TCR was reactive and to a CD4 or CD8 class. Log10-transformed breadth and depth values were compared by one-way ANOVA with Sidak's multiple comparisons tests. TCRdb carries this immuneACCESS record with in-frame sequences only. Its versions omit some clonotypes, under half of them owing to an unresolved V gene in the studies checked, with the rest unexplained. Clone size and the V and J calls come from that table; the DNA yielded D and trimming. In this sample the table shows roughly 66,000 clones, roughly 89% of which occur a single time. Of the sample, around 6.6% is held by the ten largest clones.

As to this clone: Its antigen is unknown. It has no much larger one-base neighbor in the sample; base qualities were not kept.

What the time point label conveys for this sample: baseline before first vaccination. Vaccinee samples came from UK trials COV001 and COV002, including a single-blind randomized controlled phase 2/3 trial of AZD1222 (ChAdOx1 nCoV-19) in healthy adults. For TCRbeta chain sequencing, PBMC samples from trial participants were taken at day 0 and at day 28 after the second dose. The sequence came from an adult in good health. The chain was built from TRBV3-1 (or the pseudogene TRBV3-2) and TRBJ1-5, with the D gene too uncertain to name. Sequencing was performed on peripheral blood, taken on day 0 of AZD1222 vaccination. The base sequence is TGTGCCAGCAGCCAAGGGGCGGCCTCGATACAGCCCCAGCATTTT. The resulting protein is CASSQGAASIQPQHF.